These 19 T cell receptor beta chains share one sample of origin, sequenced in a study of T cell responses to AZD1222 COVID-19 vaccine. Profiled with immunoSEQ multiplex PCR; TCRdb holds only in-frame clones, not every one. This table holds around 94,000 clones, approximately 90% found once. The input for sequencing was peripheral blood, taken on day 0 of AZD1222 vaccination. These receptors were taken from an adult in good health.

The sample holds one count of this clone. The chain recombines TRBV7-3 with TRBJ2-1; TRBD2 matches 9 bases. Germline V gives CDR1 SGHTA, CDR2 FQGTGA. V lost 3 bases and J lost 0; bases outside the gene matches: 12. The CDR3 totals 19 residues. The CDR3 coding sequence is TGTGCCAGCAGCTTTCAGTCGGGTAGCGGGGGAAGCTCCTACAATGAGCAGTTCTTC. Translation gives CASSFQSGSGGSSYNEQFF.

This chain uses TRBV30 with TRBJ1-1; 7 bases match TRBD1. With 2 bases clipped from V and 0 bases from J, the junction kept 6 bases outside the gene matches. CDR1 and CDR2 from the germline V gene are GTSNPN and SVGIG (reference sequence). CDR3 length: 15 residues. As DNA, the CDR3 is TGTGCCTGGAGTAAGGGGGCAGGGATGAACACTGAAGCTTTCTTT. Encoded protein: CAWSKGAGMNTEAFF.

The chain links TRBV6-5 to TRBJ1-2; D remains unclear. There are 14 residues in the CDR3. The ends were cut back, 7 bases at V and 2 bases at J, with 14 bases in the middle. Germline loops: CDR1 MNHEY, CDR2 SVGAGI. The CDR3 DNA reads TGTGCCAGCAAATGGGGAATGGGGAACTATGGCTACACCTTC. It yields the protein CASKWGMGNYGYTF.

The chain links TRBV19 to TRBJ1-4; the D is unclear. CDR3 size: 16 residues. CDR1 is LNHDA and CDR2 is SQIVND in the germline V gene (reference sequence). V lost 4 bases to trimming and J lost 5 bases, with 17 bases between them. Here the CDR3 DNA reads TGTGCCAGTAGTACCTTCGGGCCAGCTTACAATGAAAAACTGTTTTTT. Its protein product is CASSTFGPAYNEKLFF.

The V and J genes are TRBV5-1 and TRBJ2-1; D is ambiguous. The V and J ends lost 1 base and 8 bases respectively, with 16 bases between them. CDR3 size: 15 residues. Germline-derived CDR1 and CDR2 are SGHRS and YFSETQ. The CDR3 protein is CASSLMGYALDEQFF. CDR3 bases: TGCGCCAGCAGCTTGATGGGGTATGCGCTCGATGAGCAGTTCTTC.

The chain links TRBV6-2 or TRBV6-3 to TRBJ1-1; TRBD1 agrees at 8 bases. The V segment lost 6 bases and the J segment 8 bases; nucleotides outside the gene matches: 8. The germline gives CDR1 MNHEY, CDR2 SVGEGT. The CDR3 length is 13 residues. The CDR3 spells CASSRGQGSEAFF. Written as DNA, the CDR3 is TGTGCCAGCAGCCGTGGACAGGGTTCCGAAGCTTTCTTT.

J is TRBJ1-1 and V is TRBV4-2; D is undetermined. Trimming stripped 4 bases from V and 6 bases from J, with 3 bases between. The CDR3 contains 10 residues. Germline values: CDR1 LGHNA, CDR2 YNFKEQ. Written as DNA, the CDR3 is TGTGCCAGCAGCCCCCCTGAAGCTTTCTTT. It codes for CASSPPEAFF.

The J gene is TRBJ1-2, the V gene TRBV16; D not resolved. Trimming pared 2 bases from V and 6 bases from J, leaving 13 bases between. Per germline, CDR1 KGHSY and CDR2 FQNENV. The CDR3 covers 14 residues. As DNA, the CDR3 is TGTGCCAGCAGCCAAATCCAGGAATGGAATGGCTACACCTTC. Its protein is CASSQIQEWNGYTF.

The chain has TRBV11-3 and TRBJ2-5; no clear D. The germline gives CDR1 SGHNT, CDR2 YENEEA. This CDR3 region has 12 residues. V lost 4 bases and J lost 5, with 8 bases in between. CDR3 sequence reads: CASSSSEETQYF. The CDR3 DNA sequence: TGTGCCAGCAGCTCTTCCGAGGAGACCCAGTACTTC.

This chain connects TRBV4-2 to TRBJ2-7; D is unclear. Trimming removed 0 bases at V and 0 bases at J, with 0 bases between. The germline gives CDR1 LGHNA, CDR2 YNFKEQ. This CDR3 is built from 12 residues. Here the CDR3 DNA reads TGTGCCAGCAGCCAAGACTCCTACGAGCAGTACTTC. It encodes CASSQDSYEQYF.

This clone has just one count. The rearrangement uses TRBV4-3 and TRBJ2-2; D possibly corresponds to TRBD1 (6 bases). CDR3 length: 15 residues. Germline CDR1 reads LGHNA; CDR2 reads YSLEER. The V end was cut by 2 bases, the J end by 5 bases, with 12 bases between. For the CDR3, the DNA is TGCGCCAGCAGCCAAATCCGTGGACAGACCGGGGAGCTGTTTTTT. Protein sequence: CASSQIRGQTGELFF.

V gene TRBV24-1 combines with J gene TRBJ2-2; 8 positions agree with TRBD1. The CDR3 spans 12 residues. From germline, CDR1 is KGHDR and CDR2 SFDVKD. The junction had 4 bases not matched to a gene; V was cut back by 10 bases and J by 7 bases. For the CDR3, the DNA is TGTGCCACTGGACAGGGAAGCGGGGAGCTGTTTTTT. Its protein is CATGQGSGELFF.

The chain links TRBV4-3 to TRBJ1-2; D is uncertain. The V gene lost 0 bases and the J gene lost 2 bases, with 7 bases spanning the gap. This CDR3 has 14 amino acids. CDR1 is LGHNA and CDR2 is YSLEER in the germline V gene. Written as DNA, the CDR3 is TGCGCCAGCAGCCAAGAACGAGGGAACTATGGCTACACCTTC. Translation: CASSQERGNYGYTF.

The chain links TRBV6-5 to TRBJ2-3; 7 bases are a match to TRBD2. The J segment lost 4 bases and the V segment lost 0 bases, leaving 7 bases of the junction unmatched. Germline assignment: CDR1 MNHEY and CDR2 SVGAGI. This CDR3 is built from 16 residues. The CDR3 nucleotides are TGTGCCAGCAGTTACTCGATGGGGAGGGCCCCAGATACGCAGTATTTT. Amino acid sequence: CASSYSMGRAPDTQYF.

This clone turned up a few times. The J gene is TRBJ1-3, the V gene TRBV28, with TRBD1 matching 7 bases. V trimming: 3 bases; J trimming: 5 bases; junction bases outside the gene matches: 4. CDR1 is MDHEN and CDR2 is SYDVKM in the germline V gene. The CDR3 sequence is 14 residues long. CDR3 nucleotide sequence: TGTGCCAGCAGTTTCGACAGGGCCCGAAACACCATATATTTT. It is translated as CASSFDRARNTIYF.

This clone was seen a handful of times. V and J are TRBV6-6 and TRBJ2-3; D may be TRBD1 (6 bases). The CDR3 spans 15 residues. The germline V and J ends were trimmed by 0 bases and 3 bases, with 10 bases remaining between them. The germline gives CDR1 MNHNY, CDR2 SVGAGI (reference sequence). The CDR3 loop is CASSYSSRGTDTQYF. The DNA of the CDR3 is TGTGCCAGCAGTTACTCCTCCAGGGGTACAGATACGCAGTATTTT.

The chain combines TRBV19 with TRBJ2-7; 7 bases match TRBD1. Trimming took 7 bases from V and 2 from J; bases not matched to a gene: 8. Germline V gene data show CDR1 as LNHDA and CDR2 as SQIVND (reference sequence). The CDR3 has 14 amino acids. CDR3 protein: CASTPAGGPYEQYF. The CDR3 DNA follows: TGTGCCAGTACCCCGGCAGGGGGACCCTACGAGCAGTACTTC.

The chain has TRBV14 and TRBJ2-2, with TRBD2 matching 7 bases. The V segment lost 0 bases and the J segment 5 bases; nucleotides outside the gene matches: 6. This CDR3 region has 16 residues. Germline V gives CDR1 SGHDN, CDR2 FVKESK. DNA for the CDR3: TGTGCCAGCAGCCAAGATCCCAGCGGGGAAACCGGGGAGCTGTTTTTT. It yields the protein CASSQDPSGETGELFF.

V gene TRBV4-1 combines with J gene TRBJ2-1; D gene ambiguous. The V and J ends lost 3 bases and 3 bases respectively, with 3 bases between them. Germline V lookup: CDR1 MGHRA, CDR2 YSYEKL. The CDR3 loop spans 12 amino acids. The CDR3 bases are TGCGCCAGCAGCCATTTCTACAATGAGCAGTTCTTC. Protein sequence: CASSHFYNEQFF.